This TCR beta chain came from a study of shared clonotypes between healthy human individuals. Study in general: Per donor, three plates held CD4 naive cells, three held CD4 memory, two held CD8 naive and one held CD8 memory. Study-level findings and limits: Clonotypes shared by all four donors outscored non-shared clonotypes in generation probability.

Authors' methods: From ImmunoSEQ came sequences covering only the junction and carrying no quality scores, so filtering differed. Produced via immunoSEQ multiplex PCR; TCRdb's table is partial and in-frame only. The V and J calls and clone size are taken from that table; D and trimming were inferred from the DNA. The profile shows roughly 2 million clones, 85% to 95% of them singletons. The naive CD8 fraction comprised CD45RO-negative cells positively selected for CCR7 and excluded terminally differentiated effector memory CD45RA+ cells. The donor population consisted of healthy HIV-negative adults with no recent acute infections or vaccinations. On this clone: Its antigen is unknown. Additional DNA sequences in this sample encode the identical CDR3.

The germline gives CDR1 MNHNS, CDR2 SASEGT. This CDR3 is built from 14 residues. V shed 3 bases and J shed 0 bases, with 8 bases lying between them. This TCR came from a man younger than 35 in good health. The gene calls are TRBV6-1 and TRBJ1-2; no clear D gene. Sequencing input: naive CD8+ T cells sorted from blood. DNA for the CDR3: TGTGCCAGCAGTGAGCTGGCCTCTAACTATGGCTACACCTTC. Protein sequence: CASSELASNYGYTF.